The 26 T cell receptor beta chains below come from one sample, sequenced in a study of shared clonotypes between healthy human individuals. The data were produced by immunoSEQ multiplex PCR, yet TCRdb's version contains in-frame clones alone and is incomplete. Of more than 150,000 clones in the sample, 80% to 95% are singletons; the top ten hold 0.067%. The specimen was naive CD4+ T cells sorted from blood. Subset here: CD45RA+ positively selected. The receptors stem from a woman aged 30 to 39 in good health.

Here the CDR3 reads CASSPFRKDIQYF. CDR3 sequence (DNA): TGTGCCAGCAGCCCGTTCAGGAAGGACATTCAGTACTTC. The chain uses TRBV6-5 and TRBJ2-4; D uncertain. The CDR3 is 13 amino acids. V lost 6 bases and J 8 bases, leaving 14 bases between the germline ends. CDR1 is MNHEY, CDR2 SVGAGI, per germline.

The V gene is TRBV2, the J gene TRBJ1-5, with 12 bases that match TRBD1. With 6 bases clipped from V and 6 bases from J, the junction kept 9 bases outside the gene matches. The CDR3 loop spans 16 amino acids. CDR1 and CDR2 (germline): SNHLY, FYNNEI. CDR3 protein: CASSPGQGARGQPQHF. CDR3 nucleotides: TGTGCCAGCAGCCCGGGACAGGGGGCGCGTGGTCAGCCCCAGCATTTT.

The chain joins TRBV5-7 to TRBJ2-5; 9 bases match TRBD2. The J call is in doubt because the DNA end fits TRBJ2-7 better. TRBV5-7 qualifies as an ORF whose function is uncertain. The CDR3 length is 14 residues. The CDR3 DNA follows: TGTGCCAGCAGCTGCCCTAGCGGGGCCTACGAGCAGTACTTC. It is translated as CASSCPSGAYEQYF.

The chain combines TRBV5-6 with TRBJ2-1; TRBD2 matches 10 bases. J was trimmed by 2 bases and V by 3 bases; bases with no gene match: 2. The germline gives CDR1 SGHDT, CDR2 YYEEEE. The CDR3 loop spans 15 amino acids. In DNA, the CDR3 is TGTGCCAGCAGCTGGACTAGCGGAGCCTACAATGAGCAGTTCTTC. Translation gives CASSWTSGAYNEQFF.

J is TRBJ2-5 and V is TRBV19; no clear D. From germline, CDR1 is LNHDA and CDR2 SQIVND (reference sequence). The CDR3 is 14 residues long. V was trimmed by 1 base and J by 5 bases, leaving 11 bases between them. The CDR3 DNA is TGTGCCAGTAGTATAGCTGGGAACGGCGAGACCCAGTACTTC. It encodes CASSIAGNGETQYF.

The chain uses TRBV28 and TRBJ1-6, with D possibly TRBD1 on 6 matching bases. The CDR3 consists of 15 residues. Germline V gene lookup returns CDR1 MDHEN and CDR2 SYDVKM. Trimming pared 5 bases from V and 0 bases from J, leaving 8 bases between. CDR3: CASSTGSSYNSPLHF. The DNA of the CDR3 is TGTGCCAGCAGTACAGGGAGCTCCTATAATTCACCCCTCCACTTT.

This sequence joins TRBV11-3 and TRBJ2-2; no clear D gene. The CDR3 runs to 13 residues. V lost 0 bases and J 4 bases, leaving 3 bases between the germline ends. The germline gives CDR1 SGHNT, CDR2 YENEEA. This chain's CDR3 is CASSLDSTGELFF. CDR3 coding DNA: TGTGCCAGCAGCTTAGATAGCACCGGGGAGCTGTTTTTT.

The CDR3 coding sequence is TGTGCCAGCAGCCCCAGCCGGGACAGGCCGAACGAGCAGTACTTC. This translates into CASSPSRDRPNEQYF. This chain connects TRBV13 to TRBJ2-7, with 8 positions matching TRBD1. The junction had 11 bases not matched to a gene; V was cut back by 5 bases and J by 5 bases. Germline CDR1 and CDR2: PRHDT and FYEKMQ (reference sequence). This CDR3 has 15 residues.

V usage is TRBV4-2 and J usage is TRBJ2-5, with TRBD2 as a possible D gene (6 bases). The J call could be wrong; TRBJ2-7 is a better fit for the DNA end. CDR3 length: 14 amino acids. Germline V CDR1 and CDR2: LGHNA, YNFKEQ. CDR3 nucleotide sequence: TGTGCCAGCAGCACCCGGGACTTGGCCTACGAGCAGTACTTC. This codes for CASSTRDLAYEQYF.

The chain has TRBV11-2 and TRBJ2-2; 8 nucleotides match TRBD2. Germline V gives CDR1 SGHAT, CDR2 FQNNGV. The CDR3 has 16 amino acids. Trimming took 5 bases from V and 2 from J; bases not matched to a gene: 7. The CDR3: CASSRSSGFNTGELFF. CDR3 bases: TGTGCCAGCAGCCGTTCTAGCGGGTTCAACACCGGGGAGCTGTTTTTT.

The chain links TRBV30 to TRBJ1-6; D gene uncertain. The CDR3 contains 14 residues. CDR1 is GTSNPN, CDR2 SVGIG, per germline (reference sequence). The V end lost 0 bases, the J end lost 8 bases, and 11 bases lay between the germline ends. The CDR3 DNA sequence: TGTGCCTGGAGTGTAGCTACGGTAGATTCACCCCTCCACTTT. Translating it yields CAWSVATVDSPLHF.

The chain couples TRBV7-2 to TRBJ1-5; tentatively, D is TRBD1 (5 bases). CDR3 size: 16 residues. The germline V gene encodes CDR1 SGHTA and CDR2 FQGNSA. V was clipped by 8 bases and J by 3 bases, with 20 bases between them. The CDR3 loop reads CASALRGIKYNQPQHF. In nucleotides, the CDR3 is TGTGCCAGCGCCCTGAGGGGCATCAAATACAATCAGCCCCAGCATTTT.

This rearrangement joins TRBV20-1 to TRBJ2-5; D gene uncertain. V was trimmed by 2 bases and J by 11 bases, leaving 9 bases between them. CDR1 and CDR2 (germline): DFQATT, SNEGSKA (reference sequence). This CDR3 has 10 residues. For the CDR3, the DNA is TGCAGTGCTAGAATCCTGGAGCAGTACTTC. Translating it yields CSARILEQYF.

The chain links TRBV7-8 to TRBJ2-2, with 8 bases fitting TRBD1. This CDR3 region has 18 residues. Losses at the gene ends were 2 bases for V and 1 base for J; bases not matched to a gene: 9. In germline, CDR1 is SGHVS, CDR2 FQNEAQ. This CDR3 is CASSLRRQGTLNTGELFF. The CDR3 DNA reads TGTGCCAGCAGCTTACGACGACAGGGGACTCTGAACACCGGGGAGCTGTTTTTT.

This clone has a handful of counts. The rearrangement joins TRBV7-9 to TRBJ2-7, with D unresolved. The V and J ends lost 5 bases and 6 bases respectively, with 11 bases between them. Germline lookup yields CDR1 SEHNR and CDR2 FQNEAQ (reference sequence). This CDR3 is built from 12 residues. CDR3 region: CASSTTDFEQYF. Written as DNA, the CDR3 is TGTGCCAGCAGCACCACAGATTTCGAGCAGTACTTC.

The rearrangement joins TRBV27 to TRBJ2-7; possible D gene TRBD2, 6 bases. V was cut by 8 bases and J by 0 bases, with 11 bases left in between. Per the germline V gene, CDR1 is MNHEY and CDR2 is SMNVEV (reference sequence). The CDR3 is 13 residues long. CDR3 in amino acids: CASGRGYSYEQYF. DNA of the CDR3: TGTGCCAGCGGACGGGGGTACTCCTACGAGCAGTACTTC.

The rearrangement links TRBV10-1 to TRBJ1-2; no reliable D call. Germline CDR1 and CDR2: WNHNN and SYGVQD (reference sequence). The CDR3 totals 13 residues. Trimming took off 3 bases at V and 3 bases at J, with 8 bases between the two ends. DNA of the CDR3: TGCGCCAGCAGTGAAGGGTTCGACTATGGCTACACCTTC. The encoded protein is CASSEGFDYGYTF.

This clone was detected only once. The chain carries TRBV28 and TRBJ1-5, with 8 positions matching TRBD1. V dropped 1 base and J dropped 0; count of bases not matched to a gene: 14. Germline V gene sequence: CDR1 MDHEN, CDR2 SYDVKM. This CDR3 is 20 amino acids long. CDR3 in amino acids: CASSLFRPGQATYSNQPQHF. CDR3 DNA sequence: TGTGCCAGCAGTTTATTTCGACCGGGACAGGCCACATATAGCAATCAGCCCCAGCATTTT.

The chain recombines TRBV6-5 with TRBJ1-1; 8 bases map to TRBD1. This CDR3 is 14 amino acids long. Trimming cost V 5 bases and J 4 bases; bases outside gene matches: 6. Germline V gene data show CDR1 as MNHEY and CDR2 as SVGAGI. The CDR3 sequence is CASSDRGRGTEAFF. CDR3 DNA: TGTGCCAGCAGTGACAGGGGAAGGGGCACTGAAGCTTTCTTT.

This rearrangement joins TRBV11-2 to TRBJ2-5; 8 bases map to TRBD1. CDR3 length: 13 residues. Germline lookup yields CDR1 SGHAT and CDR2 FQNNGV. The V segment lost 5 bases and the J segment 2 bases; nucleotides outside the gene matches: 1. The CDR3: CASSGDRQETQYF. The CDR3 DNA follows: TGTGCCAGCAGCGGGGACAGGCAAGAGACCCAGTACTTC.

This chain connects TRBV21-1 to TRBJ1-5. TRBV21-1 is annotated as a pseudogene. The CDR3 consists of 16 residues. CDR3 coding DNA: TGTGCCAGCAGACACTCGAGGGGCAGTAGCAATCAGCCCCAGCATTTT. Its protein product is CASRHSRGSSNQPQHF.

The rearrangement links TRBV6-4 to TRBJ1-1; unclear D gene. The V end lost 0 bases, the J end lost 3 bases, and 5 bases lay between the germline ends. The CDR3 contains 13 residues. Germline V CDR1 and CDR2: MRHNA, SNTAGT. As DNA, the CDR3 is TGTGCCAGCAGTGACTCGTTATACACTGAAGCTTTCTTT. Its protein is CASSDSLYTEAFF.

The genes are TRBV6-5 and TRBJ1-3; D unresolved. CDR3 length: 13 residues. With 5 bases removed from V and 0 bases from J, the gap between germline ends came to 5 bases. CDR1 is MNHEY and CDR2 is SVGAGI in the germline V gene. The chain's CDR3 is CASSESSGNTIYF. The CDR3 DNA is TGTGCCAGCAGTGAAAGCTCTGGAAACACCATATATTTT.

V is TRBV7-3 and J is TRBJ1-1, with 10 bases that match TRBD1. Germline-derived CDR1 and CDR2 are SGHTA and FQGTGA. V was clipped by 5 bases and J by 4 bases; unmatched bases: 4. CDR3 size: 14 residues. The CDR3 is CASSRDRGGTEAFF. DNA of the CDR3: TGTGCCAGCAGCCGGGACAGGGGTGGCACTGAAGCTTTCTTT.

The genes are TRBV7-9 and TRBJ2-3; TRBD1 matches 7 bases. This CDR3 has 15 residues. The V gene's germline CDR1 is SEHNR and CDR2 FQNEAQ (reference sequence). With 5 bases clipped from V and 5 bases from J, the junction kept 10 bases outside the gene matches. The CDR3: CASSPQWTGGDTQYF. CDR3 bases: TGTGCCAGCAGCCCTCAGTGGACAGGCGGAGATACGCAGTATTTT.

The chain carries TRBV18 and TRBJ1-4; the D gene is possibly TRBD1 (5 bases). The germline V gene encodes CDR1 KGHSH and CDR2 LQKENI. CDR3 length equals 16 residues. Trimming took off 3 bases at V and 8 bases at J, with 19 bases between the two ends. The CDR3 spells CASSPQNRDRREKLFF. The CDR3 DNA is TGTGCCAGCTCACCCCAAAACCGGGACCGCCGGGAAAAACTGTTTTTT.